This T cell receptor (beta chain) stems from a study of radiation and T cells in renal cell carcinoma. Whole-study findings and limits: Compared with controls, irradiated tumors had more, larger dominant CDR3 motifs. Intratumoral heterogeneity was not captured in these 0.75 to 1 g regions. Top tumor clonotypes rose in blood 2 weeks post-radiation, then contracted.

The V gene's germline CDR1 is MNHEY and CDR2 SMNVEV (reference sequence). Trimming took 8 bases from V and 1 from J; bases not matched to a gene: 13. The CDR3 consists of 17 residues. A remark on this clone: The antigen is unknown.

Some clones are missing from TCRdb's copy, which holds only in-frame ones; the method was immunoSEQ multiplex PCR. This table holds 15,000 to 20,000 clones, roughly 50% found once. The treatment: 15 Gy SBRT to primary tumor, nephrectomy 4 weeks later. The sequence came from a woman in her sixties with renal cell carcinoma. The chain carries TRBV27 and TRBJ2-1; 8 positions match TRBD2. This specimen consisted of tumor tissue, obtained from a patient whose treatment included radiotherapy and nephrectomy. CDR3 loop: CASVRDLTSASYNEQFF. DNA of the CDR3: TGTGCCAGCGTTAGGGACCTGACTAGCGCGTCCTACAATGAGCAGTTCTTC.